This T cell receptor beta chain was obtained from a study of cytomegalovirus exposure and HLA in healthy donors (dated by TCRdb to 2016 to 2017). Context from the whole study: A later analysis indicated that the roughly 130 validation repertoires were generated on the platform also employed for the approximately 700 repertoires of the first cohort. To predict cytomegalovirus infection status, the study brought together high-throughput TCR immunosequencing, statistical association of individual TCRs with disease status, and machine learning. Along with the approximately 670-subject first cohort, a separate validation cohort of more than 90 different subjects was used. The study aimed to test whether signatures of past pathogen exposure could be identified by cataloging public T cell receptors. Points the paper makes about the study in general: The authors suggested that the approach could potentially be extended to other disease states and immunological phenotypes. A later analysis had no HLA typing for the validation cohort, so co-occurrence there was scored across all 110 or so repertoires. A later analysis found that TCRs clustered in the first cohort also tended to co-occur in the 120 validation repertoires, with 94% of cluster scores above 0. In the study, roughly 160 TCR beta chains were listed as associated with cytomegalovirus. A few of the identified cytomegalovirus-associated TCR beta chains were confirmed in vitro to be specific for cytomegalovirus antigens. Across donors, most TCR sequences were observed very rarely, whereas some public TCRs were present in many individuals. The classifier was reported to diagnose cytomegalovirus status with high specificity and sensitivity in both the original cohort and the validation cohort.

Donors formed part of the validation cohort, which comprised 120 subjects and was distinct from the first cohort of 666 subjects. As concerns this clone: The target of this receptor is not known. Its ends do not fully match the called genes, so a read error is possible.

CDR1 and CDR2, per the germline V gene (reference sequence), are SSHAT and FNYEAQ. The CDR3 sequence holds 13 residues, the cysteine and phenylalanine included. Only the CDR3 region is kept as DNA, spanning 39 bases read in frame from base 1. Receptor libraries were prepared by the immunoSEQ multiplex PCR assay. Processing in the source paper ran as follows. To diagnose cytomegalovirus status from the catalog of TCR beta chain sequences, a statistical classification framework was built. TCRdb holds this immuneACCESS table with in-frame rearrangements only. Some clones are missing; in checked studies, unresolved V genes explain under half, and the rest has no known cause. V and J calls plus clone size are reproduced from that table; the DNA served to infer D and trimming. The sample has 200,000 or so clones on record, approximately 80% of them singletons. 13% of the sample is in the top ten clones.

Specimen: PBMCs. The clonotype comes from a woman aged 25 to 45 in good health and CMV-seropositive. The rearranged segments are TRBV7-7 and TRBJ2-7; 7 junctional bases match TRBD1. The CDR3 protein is CASSLGTAYEQYF. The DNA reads TGTGCTAGCAGCCTCGGGACAGCCTACGAGCAGTACTTC. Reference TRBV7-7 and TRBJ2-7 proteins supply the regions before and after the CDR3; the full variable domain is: GAGVSQSPRYKVTKRGQDVTLRCDPISSHATLYWYQQALGQGPEFLTYFNYEAQPDKSGLPSDRFSAERPEGSISTLTIQRTEQRDSAMYRCASSLGTAYEQYFGPGTRLTVT.